These T cell receptor beta chains were read from a single sample in a study of cytomegalovirus exposure and HLA in healthy donors. Method: immunoSEQ multiplex PCR; TCRdb's copy keeps in-frame clones and lacks some. This sample carries about 180,000 clones, about 80% of them seen once, and the ten largest clones take 2.2%. Sequencing was performed on PBMCs. The receptors here all came from a woman aged 30 to 39 in good health and CMV-seronegative. Both conserved end residues are part of each CDR3. A D gene is named only where the DNA matches it firmly. Only some rows state a clone size, as once, few, many or a class for expanded clones.

size	V	J	D	CDR3	DNA
.	TRBV29-1	TRBJ1-1	.	CSVGREGNTEAFF	TGCAGCGTTGGGAGAGAAGGGAACACTGAAGCTTTCTTT
few	TRBV28	TRBJ1-6	TRBD1	CASSLGAGTAGFSTPLHF	TGTGCCAGCAGTTTGGGGGCAGGGACAGCCGGCTTTTCTACACCCCTCCACTTT
.	TRBV15	TRBJ1-5	.	CATRPWGGDQPQHF	TGTGCCACCAGACCCTGGGGGGGGGACCAGCCCCAGCATTTT
.	TRBV7-2	TRBJ2-3	TRBD2	CASSSSGTSGTITDTQYF	TGTGCCAGCAGCTCATCCGGGACTAGCGGCACTATCACAGATACGCAGTATTTT
.	TRBV29-1	TRBJ1-5	TRBD1	CRGEDRASNQPQHF	TGCAGGGGTGAAGACAGGGCGAGCAATCAGCCCCAGCATTTT
.	TRBV10-3	TRBJ2-7	TRBD1	CAISETAQGAEQYF	TGTGCCATCAGTGAGACAGCACAGGGGGCCGAGCAGTACTTC
.	TRBV5-4	TRBJ2-7	TRBD2	CASSAGGMEYEQYF	TGTGCCAGCAGTGCGGGAGGGATGGAGTACGAGCAGTACTTC
.	TRBV9	TRBJ2-1	TRBD2	CASSVASGRYSYNEQFF	TGTGCCAGCAGCGTAGCTAGCGGGAGGTACTCCTACAATGAGCAGTTCTTC
.	TRBV6-4	TRBJ2-1	.	CASSGALGLPYNEQFF	TGTGCCAGCAGTGGCGCCCTGGGACTTCCCTACAATGAGCAGTTCTTC
.	TRBV18	TRBJ2-5	TRBD1	CASSPRTGMGETQYF	TGTGCCAGCTCACCCAGGACAGGGATGGGAGAGACCCAGTACTTC
.	TRBV5-6	TRBJ2-7	TRBD1	CASSLHRGLYEQYF	TGTGCCAGCAGCTTACACAGGGGGCTCTACGAGCAGTACTTC
few	TRBV7-6	TRBJ2-5	.	CASSLAAGAQETQYF	TGTGCCAGCAGCTTAGCGGCGGGGGCACAAGAGACCCAGTACTTC
.	TRBV5-1	TRBJ2-5	.	CASSLQGVMETQYF	TGCGCCAGCAGCTTACAGGGTGTTATGGAGACCCAGTACTTC
few	TRBV4-3	TRBJ2-1	.	CASSQELDRSYNEQFF	TGCGCCAGCAGCCAAGAACTGGACAGATCCTACAATGAGCAGTTCTTC
.	TRBV2	TRBJ2-7	TRBD1	CASSKDREAEQYF	TGTGCCAGCAGTAAGGACAGGGAGGCCGAGCAGTACTTC
.	TRBV30	TRBJ2-7	TRBD1	CAWRPRDRVLNEQYF	TGTGCCTGGAGACCCCGGGACAGGGTCTTGAACGAGCAGTACTTC
.	TRBV4-1	TRBJ1-5	.	CASSQVSGDQPQHF	TGCGCCAGCAGCCAAGTCAGCGGGGATCAGCCCCAGCATTTT
.	TRBV19	TRBJ2-6	.	CASSIQTGAGANGLTF	TGTGCCAGTAGTATCCAGACAGGAGCTGGGGCCAACGGCCTGACTTTC
once	TRBV6-5	TRBJ1-5	.	CASSYSFYSNQPQHF	TGTGCCAGCAGTTACTCTTTCTATAGCAATCAGCCCCAGCATTTT
.	TRBV7-8	TRBJ1-5	.	CASSFGDNQPQHF	TGTGCCAGCAGCTTCGGTGACAATCAGCCCCAGCATTTT
.	TRBV7-2	TRBJ1-1	TRBD1	CASSLQGSTEAFF	TGTGCCAGCAGCCTACAGGGGAGCACTGAAGCTTTCTTT
.	TRBV6-5	TRBJ1-6	TRBD1	CASSPYQGDNSPLHF	TGTGCCAGCAGCCCCTACCAGGGGGACAATTCACCCCTCCACTTT
few	TRBV19	TRBJ1-4	.	CASSIRAGVSNEKLFF	TGTGCCAGTAGTATCAGGGCCGGCGTTTCTAATGAAAAACTGTTTTTT
.	TRBV29-1	TRBJ2-7	.	CSVDDRITYEQYF	TGCAGCGTTGATGACAGGATAACCTACGAGCAGTACTTC
.	TRBV11-1	TRBJ2-7	.	CASSQLWSSYEQYF	TGTGCCAGCAGCCAGCTTTGGAGCTCCTACGAGCAGTACTTC
.	TRBV2	TRBJ2-5	TRBD1	CASREDRGLETQYF	TGTGCCAGCAGAGAGGACAGGGGGCTGGAGACCCAGTACTTC
.	TRBV15	TRBJ1-5	.	CATSSARAGPYSNQPQHF	TGTGCCACCAGCAGTGCCCGAGCAGGGCCCTATAGCAATCAGCCCCAGCATTTT
.	TRBV27	TRBJ2-7	.	CASSLYQSSQYYEQYF	TGTGCCAGCAGTTTATACCAGTCCTCACAGTACTACGAGCAGTACTTC
few	TRBV5-1	TRBJ1-1	.	CASSLAGGVNTEAFF	TGCGCCAGCAGCTTGGCCGGGGGGGTGAACACTGAAGCTTTCTTT
.	TRBV9	TRBJ1-5	.	CASSVAPGRNQPQHF	TGTGCCAGCAGCGTAGCTCCAGGGCGGAATCAGCCCCAGCATTTT
.	TRBV4-1	TRBJ1-6	.	CASSQRALDSLVSPLHF	TGCGCCAGCAGCCAACGCGCTTTGGACTCCCTAGTATCACCCCTCCACTTT
few	TRBV7-6	TRBJ1-1	TRBD1	CASSLNRGSTEAFF	TGTGCCAGCAGCTTAAACAGGGGATCCACTGAAGCTTTCTTT
.	TRBV27	TRBJ2-7	TRBD2	CASSAPGLAGAHEQYF	TGTGCCAGCAGTGCCCCGGGACTAGCGGGAGCCCACGAGCAGTACTTC
few	TRBV27	TRBJ2-1	.	CASSLYGGSYNEQFF	TGTGCCAGCAGTTTATACGGGGGCTCCTACAATGAGCAGTTCTTC
.	TRBV28	TRBJ2-7	.	CASSLGRRTYEQYF	TGTGCCAGCAGTTTGGGGCGCCGGACCTACGAGCAGTACTTC
.	TRBV7-2	TRBJ2-4	.	CASSSTIYTQNIQYF	TGTGCCAGCAGCTCGACAATCTATACCCAAAACATTCAGTACTTC
.	TRBV18	TRBJ1-5	.	CASSSNSGGNQPQHF	TGTGCCAGCTCATCTAACTCAGGGGGCAATCAGCCCCAGCATTTT
.	TRBV4-3	TRBJ2-3	.	CASSQDMTGLADTQYF	TGCGCCAGCAGCCAAGATATGACGGGATTGGCAGATACGCAGTATTTT
.	TRBV6-6	TRBJ2-7	TRBD2	CASSYPSGGGNF	TGTGCCAGCAGTTACCCTTCGGGGGGAGGGAACTTC
.	TRBV29-1	TRBJ1-3	.	CSVDTGGGRISGNTIYF	TGCAGCGTTGACACGGGGGGCGGCAGAATCTCTGGAAACACCATATATTTT
.	TRBV5-4	TRBJ2-5	.	CASSPDLGSKTQYF	TGTGCCAGCAGCCCCGACCTAGGGAGCAAGACCCAGTACTTC
few	TRBV4-3	TRBJ1-4	TRBD1	CASSQDRGTEKLFF	TGCGCCAGCAGCCAAGACAGGGGGACTGAAAAACTGTTTTTT
.	TRBV7-2	TRBJ2-2	.	CASSLAGGRLTGELFF	TGTGCCAGCAGCTTAGCGGGGGGGCGGCTCACCGGGGAGCTGTTTTTT
.	TRBV5-1	TRBJ2-3	.	CASSLVGSGDTQYF	TGCGCCAGCAGCTTGGTGGGGTCAGGGGATACGCAGTATTTT
.	TRBV30	TRBJ1-3	TRBD1	CAWIVTGQGTTVPGNTIYF	TGTGCCTGGATCGTAACGGGACAGGGAACAACCGTCCCTGGAAACACCATATATTTT
once	TRBV28	TRBJ1-5	TRBD1	CASADRGNNQPQHF	TGTGCCAGCGCGGACAGGGGTAACAATCAGCCCCAGCATTTT
few	TRBV7-3	TRBJ1-2	TRBD1	CASSSGQGNGYTF	TGTGCCAGCAGCTCGGGACAGGGGAATGGCTACACCTTC